The 32 T cell receptor beta chains reported below all come from one sample, sequenced in a study of cytomegalovirus exposure and HLA in healthy donors (dated by TCRdb to 2015 to 2018). The library was produced with the immunoSEQ multiplex PCR assay. For the multiplex PCR, a mixture combining 60 forward primers for TCR Vbeta segments and 13 reverse primers for TCR Jbeta segments was used. Here the immuneACCESS table is served through TCRdb, limited to in-frame sequences with V and J called. Missing clones are a known gap in these copies; in checked studies unresolved V genes cover under half, and the rest lacks a known reason. The sample table shows approximately 38,000 clones, and about 79% are seen once. Approximately 4% of the sample rests with the top ten. The source material was PBMCs. These receptors all come from a woman under 30 in good health and CMV-seronegative.

This rearrangement joins TRBV6-5 to TRBJ1-4; 10 bases are shared with TRBD1. The CDR3 covers 15 residues. J was trimmed by 7 bases and V by 6 bases; bases with no gene match: 8. Germline V gene lookup returns CDR1 MNHEY and CDR2 SVGAGI. CDR3 amino acids: CASSRQTGGLEKLFF. The CDR3 bases are TGTGCCAGCAGCCGACAGACAGGGGGCCTTGAAAAACTGTTTTTT.

The chain recombines TRBV4-1 with TRBJ2-1; 14 positions match TRBD2. Germline lookup yields CDR1 MGHRA and CDR2 YSYEKL. This CDR3 has 16 amino acids. V trimming: 5 bases; J trimming: 6 bases; junction bases outside the gene matches: 6. Written as DNA, the CDR3 is TGCGCCAGCAGCGTACCCGGGACTAGCGGGGGCAATGAGCAGTTCTTC. As protein: CASSVPGTSGGNEQFF.

This clone was picked up one time. The chain has TRBV9 and TRBJ1-1; 9 positions agree with TRBD1. Germline-derived CDR1 and CDR2 are SGDLS and YYNGEE. The trim removed 0 bases at V and 0 bases at J, leaving 3 bases unmatched. This CDR3 has 16 amino acids. CDR3 in amino acids: CASSVEQGALNTEAFF. The CDR3 DNA follows: TGTGCCAGCAGCGTAGAACAGGGGGCCTTGAACACTGAAGCTTTCTTT.

This clone was recorded only once. The chain employs TRBV18 and TRBJ2-1; TRBD1 might be the D (6 bases). Deletions cut 3 bases from V and 4 bases from J, with 19 bases between. The CDR3 length is 17 residues. CDR1 KGHSH and CDR2 LQKENI come from the germline V gene. The CDR3 reads CASSPFHLQGSYNEQFF. The CDR3 DNA follows: TGTGCCAGCTCACCTTTCCACTTACAGGGATCTTACAATGAGCAGTTCTTC.

The rearrangement links TRBV2 to TRBJ2-2; 7 bases fit TRBD2. CDR3 size: 18 residues. V lost 7 bases to trimming and J lost 2 bases; unmatched junction nucleotides: 16. Germline assignment: CDR1 SNHLY and CDR2 FYNNEI. The CDR3 is CASTPRVRRGINTGELFF. The DNA of the CDR3 is TGTGCCAGCACCCCTAGGGTGAGGCGGGGGATCAACACCGGGGAGCTGTTTTTT.

This clone was found a few times. The CDR3 bases are TGTGCCAGCAGGGGACAGACGAACACCGGGGAGCTGTTTTTT. Its protein product is CASRGQTNTGELFF. V gene TRBV9 combines with J gene TRBJ2-2; 7 positions agree with TRBD1. J was trimmed by 0 bases and V by 5 bases; bases with no gene match: 1. CDR1 SGDLS and CDR2 YYNGEE come from the germline V gene. This CDR3 is 14 amino acids long. Full variable domain (missing parts from reference TRBV9 and TRBJ2-2): DSGVTQTPKHLITATGQRVTLRCSPRSGDLSVYWYQQSLDQGLQFLIQYYNGEERAKGNILERFSAQQFPDLHSELNLSSLELGDSALYFCASRGQTNTGELFFGEGSRLTVL.

This chain uses TRBV10-3 with TRBJ2-7; possibly TRBD2 for D (5 bases). The V end was cut by 8 bases, the J end by 4 bases, with 9 bases between. This CDR3 spans 11 amino acids. Germline V gene data show CDR1 as ENHRY and CDR2 as SYGVKD. The DNA for the CDR3 is TGTGCCATCGGAGGAGTTTACGAGCAGTACTTC. This codes for CAIGGVYEQYF.

This sequence joins TRBV5-5 and TRBJ1-4, with D hard to call. Germline CDR1 SGHKS, CDR2 YYEKEE (reference sequence). The CDR3 is 14 residues long. V gave up 5 bases and J gave up 4 bases, with 12 bases separating them. The CDR3 DNA reads TGTGCCAGCAGGACGGGAACCTATAATGAAAAACTGTTTTTT. Protein: CASRTGTYNEKLFF. Supplemented by reference TRBV5-5 and TRBJ1-4, the full variable domain reads DAGVTQSPTHLIKTRGQQVTLRCSPISGHKSVSWYQQVLGQGPQFIFQYYEKEERGRGNFPDRFSARQFPNYSSELNVNALLLGDSALYLCASRTGTYNEKLFFGSGTQLSVL.

The chain carries TRBV9 and TRBJ2-7, with a tentative D call TRBD2 (6 bases). Germline V gene sequence: CDR1 SGDLS, CDR2 YYNGEE. CDR3 length: 14 residues. Trimming removed 4 bases at V and 3 bases at J, with 14 bases between. CDR3 bases: TGTGCCAGCAGCCCTGGACTACAAAGCTACGAGCAGTACTTC. It encodes CASSPGLQSYEQYF.

The J gene is TRBJ1-2, the V gene TRBV6-5, with 7 positions matching TRBD1. The CDR3 spans 15 residues. Trimming removed 8 bases from V and 7 bases from J; junction bases left unmatched: 16. Germline V gene sequence: CDR1 MNHEY, CDR2 SVGAGI. As DNA, the CDR3 is TGTGCCAGCCAGCCGACAGGGCGCGGTGTTCCTGGCTACACCTTC. As protein: CASQPTGRGVPGYTF.

This rearrangement joins TRBV29-1 to TRBJ2-5; perhaps TRBD1 as D (6 bases). This CDR3 spans 13 amino acids. Trimming took off 4 bases at V and 1 base at J, with 10 bases between the two ends. Germline V CDR1 and CDR2: SQVTM, ANQGSEA. CDR3 loop: CSVVGAGQETQYF. CDR3 coding DNA: TGCAGCGTTGTGGGGGCGGGCCAAGAGACCCAGTACTTC.

This chain uses TRBV29-1 with TRBJ1-2, with TRBD1 matching 8 bases. Per germline, CDR1 SQVTM and CDR2 ANQGSEA. The CDR3 is 12 amino acids. Trimming removed 7 bases from V and 8 bases from J; junction bases left unmatched: 9. The CDR3 DNA follows: TGCAGCGGGACAGGGCCCGGGGGGGGCTACACCTTC. The encoded protein is CSGTGPGGGYTF.

A few counts support this clone. This chain uses TRBV4-3 with TRBJ2-2; 8 bases map to TRBD1. Germline loops: CDR1 LGHNA, CDR2 YSLEER. This CDR3 contains 15 residues. With V trimmed by 8 bases and J by 4 bases, 9 bases remained unmatched. CDR3 nucleotides: TGCGCCAGCTCCCGGGGACAGGCGAGCACCGGGGAGCTGTTTTTT. The encoded protein is CASSRGQASTGELFF.

This clone was recorded once. The chain is built from TRBV5-1 and TRBJ2-2, with D possibly being TRBD2 (5 bases). The length of the CDR3 is 15 residues. V lost 2 bases and J 9 bases, leaving 17 bases between the germline ends. Germline V CDR1 and CDR2: SGHRS, YFSETQ. CDR3 nucleotides: TGCGCCAGCAGCTTAGGCGGACTTAGCTTTAGGGAGCTGTTTTTT. Translating gives CASSLGGLSFRELFF. Looking up the rest from reference TRBV5-1 and TRBJ2-2 gives the full variable domain: KAGVTQTPRYLIKTRGQQVTLSCSPISGHRSVSWYQQTPGQGLQFLFEYFSETQRNKGNFPGRFSGRQFSNSRSEMNVSTLELGDSALYLCASSLGGLSFRELFFGEGSRLTVL.

The chain employs TRBV14 and TRBJ2-2; D is possibly TRBD2 (6 bases). The V end lost 0 bases, the J end lost 4 bases, and 12 bases lay between the germline ends. The CDR3 has 16 residues. Germline values: CDR1 SGHDN, CDR2 FVKESK. The CDR3, as DNA: TGTGCCAGCAGCCAAGATCCCGGGAGAGGCACCGGGGAGCTGTTTTTT. Residues: CASSQDPGRGTGELFF.

The chain couples TRBV5-4 to TRBJ2-1; 9 bases line up with TRBD2. V lost 4 bases, J lost 7 bases, and 12 bases stayed unmatched. Germline CDR1 SGHNT, CDR2 YYREEE (reference sequence). The CDR3 extends over 16 amino acids. CDR3 sequence reads: CASSQPLSGSGNEQFF. The CDR3 DNA sequence: TGTGCCAGCAGCCAGCCACTTAGCGGGAGTGGTAATGAGCAGTTCTTC.

This clone was counted a few times. The chain uses TRBV28 and TRBJ2-1; TRBD1 might be the D (6 bases). Trimming pared 5 bases from V and 8 bases from J, leaving 10 bases between. The CDR3 has 12 residues. CDR1 is MDHEN, CDR2 SYDVKM, per germline. The CDR3 is CASSPRGHEQFF. Here the CDR3 DNA reads TGTGCCAGCAGTCCCAGGGGTCATGAGCAGTTCTTC.

The chain is built from TRBV27 and TRBJ2-7; possibly TRBD2 for D (5 bases). Per germline, CDR1 MNHEY and CDR2 SMNVEV (reference sequence). This CDR3 has 13 residues. V lost 3 bases to trimming and J lost 3 bases, with 9 bases between them. The CDR3 protein is CASSFTGNYEQYF. The DNA of the CDR3 is TGTGCCAGCAGTTTTACGGGGAACTACGAGCAGTACTTC.

The V gene is TRBV6-1, the J gene TRBJ2-2, with a tentative D call TRBD2 (6 bases). Trimming took 9 bases from V and 5 from J, leaving 16 bases between them. Germline V gene lookup returns CDR1 MNHNS and CDR2 SASEGT. The CDR3 totals 14 residues. The CDR3 loop is CASARDSTTGELFF. In DNA, the CDR3 is TGTGCCAGTGCCCGGGACTCTACTACCGGGGAGCTGTTTTTT.

The chain links TRBV19 to TRBJ1-1; D not certain. The length of the CDR3 is 15 residues. Germline loops: CDR1 LNHDA, CDR2 SQIVND (reference sequence). V lost 2 bases to trimming and J lost 4 bases, with 14 bases between them. The CDR3 sequence is CASSISPVGSTEAFF. Written as DNA, the CDR3 is TGTGCCAGTAGTATAAGCCCAGTCGGGAGCACTGAAGCTTTCTTT.

This sequence joins TRBV28 and TRBJ2-5, with 11 positions matching TRBD2. Gene TRBJ2-7 matches the end of the DNA better, so the J call may be wrong. CDR1 MDHEN and CDR2 SYDVKM come from the germline V gene. The CDR3 consists of 15 residues. CDR3 region: CASSTIAGGIYEQYF. In nucleotides, the CDR3 is TGTGCCAGCAGTACTATAGCGGGAGGGATCTACGAGCAGTACTTC.

CDR3: CASSPPQGYTGELFF. The CDR3 nucleotides are TGTGCCAGCAGCCCACCACAGGGTTACACCGGGGAGCTGTTTTTT. The chain employs TRBV5-6 and TRBJ2-2; D may be TRBD1 (6 bases). The V end was cut by 4 bases, the J end by 3 bases, with 13 bases between. The CDR3 spans 15 residues. Germline V gives CDR1 SGHDT, CDR2 YYEEEE.

The chain is built from TRBV11-3 and TRBJ2-3; D is unclear. Trimming shortened V by 3 bases and J by 5 bases, and 6 bases separated the two germline ends. The CDR3 spans 12 residues. Germline V gives CDR1 SGHNT, CDR2 YENEEA. This CDR3 is CASSFGGDTQYF. The DNA for the CDR3 is TGTGCCAGCAGCTTTGGCGGAGATACGCAGTATTTT.

This chain uses TRBV4-1 with TRBJ2-1; 7 bases fit TRBD2. The germline V gene encodes CDR1 MGHRA and CDR2 YSYEKL. The CDR3 covers 14 residues. J was trimmed by 10 bases and V by 1 base; bases with no gene match: 7. This chain's CDR3 is CASSQGEGPREQFF. As DNA, the CDR3 is TGCGCCAGCAGCCAAGGGGAGGGACCTAGAGAGCAGTTCTTC.

V and J are TRBV4-1 and TRBJ2-7; TRBD1 agrees at 8 bases. With V trimmed by 4 bases and J by 0 bases, 5 bases remained unmatched. Germline CDR1 MGHRA, CDR2 YSYEKL. The CDR3 runs to 15 residues. The CDR3 region is CASSLQGDTSYEQYF. CDR3 DNA: TGCGCCAGCAGCCTACAGGGGGATACCTCCTACGAGCAGTACTTC.

This chain links TRBV7-9 with TRBJ1-2, with D maybe TRBD1 (6 bases). Per germline, CDR1 SEHNR and CDR2 FQNEAQ (reference sequence). The CDR3 covers 13 residues. With 0 bases removed from V and 14 bases from J, the gap between germline ends came to 16 bases. The CDR3 DNA follows: TGTGCCAGCAGCTTAGCCGAATATTCGACAGGAACCTTC. Encoded protein: CASSLAEYSTGTF.

This clone was seen just once. The V and J genes are TRBV12-5 and TRBJ2-1; 7 nucleotides line up with TRBD2. Trimming removed 4 bases from V and 4 bases from J; junction bases left unmatched: 4. The CDR3 loop spans 14 amino acids. The germline CDR1 and CDR2 sequences are LGHNT and FRNRAP. This chain's CDR3 is CASGSQRGYNEQFF. CDR3 coding DNA: TGTGCTAGTGGTTCCCAGCGGGGATACAATGAGCAGTTCTTC.

This chain links TRBV7-3 with TRBJ2-7; 8 nucleotides align to TRBD2. The V gene's germline CDR1 is SGHTA and CDR2 FQGTGA. The CDR3 extends over 16 amino acids. The V and J ends lost 5 bases and 4 bases, in that order; junction bases with no gene match: 13. The CDR3 protein is CASSPLAGPNPYEQYF. The DNA for the CDR3 is TGTGCCAGCAGCCCCTTAGCGGGGCCGAATCCTTACGAGCAGTACTTC.

The genes are TRBV10-3 and TRBJ2-7; maybe TRBD1 (5 bases). CDR3 length: 13 residues. Trimming took off 10 bases at V and 2 bases at J, with 15 bases between the two ends. Germline V gene sequence: CDR1 ENHRY, CDR2 SYGVKD. The CDR3 DNA sequence: TGTGCCAACTCTGACAGCCAAACCTACGAGCAGTACTTC. It yields the protein CANSDSQTYEQYF.

This sequence joins TRBV11-2 and TRBJ2-5; D perhaps matches TRBD2 (6 bases). Trimming pared 4 bases from V and 7 bases from J, leaving 22 bases between. The CDR3 consists of 16 residues. Germline CDR1 is SGHAT and CDR2 is FQNNGV. The CDR3 DNA follows: TGTGCCAGCAGCTCTATGGCAGGGAACGTGGAGGGGACCCAGTACTTC. Translating it yields CASSSMAGNVEGTQYF.

This chain uses TRBV15 with TRBJ2-5; 8 nucleotides agree with TRBD2. CDR1 and CDR2 (germline): LNHNV, YYDKDF (reference sequence). CDR3 length: 15 amino acids. V lost 3 bases, J lost 2 bases, and 5 bases stayed unmatched. The CDR3 is CATSSGSGVQETQYF. CDR3 bases: TGTGCCACCAGCAGTGGTAGCGGGGTTCAAGAGACCCAGTACTTC.

The chain combines TRBV5-1 with TRBJ2-2; a weak D match, TRBD1 (6 bases). Germline CDR1 reads SGHRS; CDR2 reads YFSETQ. The CDR3 contains 14 residues. V was pared by 0 bases and J by 6 bases, with 9 bases between. In DNA form, the CDR3 reads TGCGCCAGCAGCTTGGTTGGGGGCTCCGGGGAGCTGTTTTTT. This sequence encodes CASSLVGGSGELFF.